What follows describes a single T cell receptor (beta chain). The CDR3 runs 16 residues. Germline CDR1 reads SEHNR; CDR2 reads FQNEAQ (reference sequence). Trimming removed 2 bases from V and 8 bases from J; junction bases left unmatched: 12. MiXCR, run by TCRdb on the RT-PCR reads, gives a single entry per CDR3 protein. The table shows a few hundred thousand distinct CDR3 sequences, with 38% occurring only once. The data were obtained in a study of patients and donors after allogeneic stem cell transplantation. The chain couples TRBV7-9 to TRBJ2-1; 7 nucleotides match TRBD2. This TCR was sampled from a human donor who was either an allogeneic HSCT recipient or a stem cell or donor lymphocyte infusion donor (not recorded which). It is not recorded whose cells these are; they may come from a transplant donor. Input material: blood, either unsorted or a sorted T cell fraction (not recorded which). The CDR3 coding sequence is TGTGCCAGCAGCTTACCCGGGGGGAATCGTTCCTATGAGCAGTTCTTC. Translation gives CASSLPGGNRSYEQFF. The whole variable domain, remainder taken from reference TRBV7-9 and TRBJ2-1, is DTGVSQNPRHKITKRGQNVTFRCDPISEHNRLYWYRQTLGQGPEFLTYFQNEAQLEKSRLLSDRFSAERPKGSFSTLEIQRTEQGDSAMYLCASSLPGGNRSYEQFFGPGTRLTVL.